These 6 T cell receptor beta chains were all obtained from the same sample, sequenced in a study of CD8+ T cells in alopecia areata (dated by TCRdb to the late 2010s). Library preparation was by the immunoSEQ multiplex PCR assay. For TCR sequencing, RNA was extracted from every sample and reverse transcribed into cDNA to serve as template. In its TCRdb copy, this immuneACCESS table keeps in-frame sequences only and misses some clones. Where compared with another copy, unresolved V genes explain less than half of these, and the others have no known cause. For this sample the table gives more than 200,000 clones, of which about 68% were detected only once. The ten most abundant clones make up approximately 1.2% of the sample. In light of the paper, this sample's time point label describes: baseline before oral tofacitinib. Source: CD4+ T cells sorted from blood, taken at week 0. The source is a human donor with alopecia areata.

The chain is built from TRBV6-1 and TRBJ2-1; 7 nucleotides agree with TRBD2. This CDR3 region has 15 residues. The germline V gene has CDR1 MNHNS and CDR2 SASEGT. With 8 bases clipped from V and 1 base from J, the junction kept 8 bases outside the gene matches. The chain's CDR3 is CASFKWGGSYNEQFF. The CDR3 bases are TGTGCCAGCTTCAAATGGGGGGGGTCCTACAATGAGCAGTTCTTC.

CDR3 region: CASSHRQGVAKNIQYF. CDR3 nucleotides: TGTGCCAGCAGCCACCGTCAGGGGGTAGCCAAAAACATTCAGTACTTC. V gene TRBV7-9 combines with J gene TRBJ2-4, with 7 bases fitting TRBD1. CDR1 and CDR2 from the germline V gene are SEHNR and FQNEAQ (reference sequence). With 5 bases clipped from V and 0 bases from J, the junction kept 7 bases outside the gene matches. The CDR3 has 16 residues.

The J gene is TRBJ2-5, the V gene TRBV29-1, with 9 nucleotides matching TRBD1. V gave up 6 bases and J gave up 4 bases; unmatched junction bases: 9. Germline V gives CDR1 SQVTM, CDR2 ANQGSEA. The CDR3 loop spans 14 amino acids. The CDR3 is CSVSGQGRIETQYF. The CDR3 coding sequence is TGCAGCGTGTCCGGACAGGGGAGGATAGAGACCCAGTACTTC.

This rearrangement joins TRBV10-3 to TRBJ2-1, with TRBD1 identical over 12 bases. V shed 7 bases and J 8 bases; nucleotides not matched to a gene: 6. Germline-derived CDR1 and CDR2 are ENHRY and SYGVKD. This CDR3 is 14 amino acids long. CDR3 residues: CAITRDRGHDEQFF. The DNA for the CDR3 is TGTGCCATCACCCGGGACAGGGGGCACGATGAGCAGTTCTTC.

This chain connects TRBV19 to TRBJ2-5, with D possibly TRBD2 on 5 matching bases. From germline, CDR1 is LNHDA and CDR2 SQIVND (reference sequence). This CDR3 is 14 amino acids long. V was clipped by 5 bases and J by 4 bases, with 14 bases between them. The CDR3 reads CASSPGVAPETQYF. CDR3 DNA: TGTGCCAGTAGTCCCGGGGTAGCGCCAGAGACCCAGTACTTC. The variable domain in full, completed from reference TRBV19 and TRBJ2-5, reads DGGITQSPKYLFRKEGQNVTLSCEQNLNHDAMYWYRQDPGQGLRLIYYSQIVNDFQKGDIAEGYSVSREKKESFPLTVTSAQKNPTAFYLCASSPGVAPETQYFGPGTRLLVL.

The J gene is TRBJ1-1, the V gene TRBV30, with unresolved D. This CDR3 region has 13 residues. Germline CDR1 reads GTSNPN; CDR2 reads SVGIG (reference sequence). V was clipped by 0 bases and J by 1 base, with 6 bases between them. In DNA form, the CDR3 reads TGTGCCTGGAGTGTCAGCTCGAACACTGAAGCTTTCTTT. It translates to CAWSVSSNTEAFF.